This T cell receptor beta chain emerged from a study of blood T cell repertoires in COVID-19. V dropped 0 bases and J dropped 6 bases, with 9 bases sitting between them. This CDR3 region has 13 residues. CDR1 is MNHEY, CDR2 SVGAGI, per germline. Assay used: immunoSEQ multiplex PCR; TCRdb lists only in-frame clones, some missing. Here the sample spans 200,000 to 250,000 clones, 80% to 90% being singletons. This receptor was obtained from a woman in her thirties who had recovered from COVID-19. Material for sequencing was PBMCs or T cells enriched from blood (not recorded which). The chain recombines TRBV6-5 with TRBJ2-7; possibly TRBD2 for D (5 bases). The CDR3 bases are TGTGCCAGCAGTTACTCGTCCGGGGTCGAGCAGTACTTC. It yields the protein CASSYSSGVEQYF.